These 3 T cell receptor beta chains were sequenced from one sample in a study of T cell responses to AZD1222 COVID-19 vaccine. Libraries were prepared by immunoSEQ multiplex PCR; TCRdb keeps only in-frame clonotypes and omits some of them. The sample gives about 130,000 clones, over 85% of which show up once; around 5.9% is in the top ten. The specimen comprised peripheral blood, sampled on day 0 of AZD1222 vaccination. The receptors shown here come from an adult in good health.

The chain uses TRBV9 and TRBJ2-7; 13 bases agree with TRBD2. This CDR3 has 14 residues. The germline V gene has CDR1 SGDLS and CDR2 YYNGEE. V shed 0 bases and J 7 bases; nucleotides not matched to a gene: 1. The CDR3 region has the DNA TGTGCCAGCAGCGTAGAGGGACTAGCGGGAGAGCAGTACTTC. Its protein is CASSVEGLAGEQYF.

The chain couples TRBV12-3 or TRBV12-4 to TRBJ1-1; no firm D call. V lost 7 bases to trimming and J lost 6 bases, with 9 bases between them. This CDR3 has 11 residues. CDR3: CASTRTSEAFF. The CDR3 nucleotides read TGTGCCAGCACCCGAACGTCTGAAGCTTTCTTT.

The rearrangement joins TRBV4-2 to TRBJ1-2; D is unclear. Germline V lookup: CDR1 LGHNA, CDR2 YNFKEQ. The CDR3 loop spans 14 amino acids. Trimming removed 1 base from V and 2 bases from J, with 8 bases in between. This CDR3 is CASSQASENYGYTF. For the CDR3, the DNA is TGTGCCAGCAGCCAAGCATCTGAGAACTATGGCTACACCTTC.